This T cell receptor beta chain appears in the sequencing data of a study of T cell repertoires in cytomegalovirus infection. TCRdb processed the reads anew with MiXCR; each CDR3 protein has one entry. The table lists around 450,000 distinct CDR3 sequences, approximately 32% of them singletons. Study observations and caveats: HLA-C-restricted CMV-specific TCR beta clonotypes were dominant in the ex vivo response.

The CDR3 contains 16 residues. The ends lost 1 base at V and 0 bases at J; junction bases unmatched: 4. This clonotype was seen more than once but under ten times. The antigen remains undetermined. The specimen was PBMCs. This clonotype was obtained from a human donor in good health (CMV status not recorded). Some clones in this sample may be carry-over from other donors' samples. V usage is TRBV12-3 or TRBV12-4 and J usage is TRBJ2-3, with 7 bases fitting TRBD2. CDR3 coding DNA: TGTGCCAGCAGTTTAGAAGCGGGACCTAGCACAGATACGCAGTATTTT. Translated: CASSLEAGPSTDTQYF.